This T cell receptor beta chain was sequenced in a study of blood T cell repertoires in COVID-19. For the study at large: COVID-19 samples from acute and convalescent phases originated in the United States, Italy and Spain. Sources were T cells, B-cell-depleted T cells, or PBMCs; the material itself was cDNA or gDNA.

The CDR3 has 14 amino acids. Germline V gene sequence: CDR1 SGHAT, CDR2 FQNNGV. Trimming took 3 bases from V and 4 from J, leaving 12 bases between them. Authors' processing steps: Reference gene primers were amplified, and this amplification served to estimate nucleated cell counts. Measured with immunoSEQ multiplex PCR; TCRdb has only the in-frame clones, and not every one. V and J calls and clone size are those listed in that table; D and trimming were worked out from the DNA. The sample holds over 200,000 clones, 87% seen once. The sequence was collected from a man aged 35-49 years with active or convalescent COVID-19. The source material was peripheral blood. The rearrangement joins TRBV11-2 to TRBJ1-1; D is ambiguous. Here the CDR3 DNA reads TGTGCCAGCAGCTTTAGTGTTGGAGGCACTGAAGCTTTCTTT. Amino acid sequence: CASSFSVGGTEAFF.